These 30 T cell receptor beta chains were all obtained from the same sample, sequenced in a study of OX40 agonist ivuxolimab in advanced cancers. Here immunoSEQ multiplex PCR was the method, and the copy in TCRdb shows in-frame clones only, minus some. The sample records about 36,000 clones, 60% to 80% being singletons. The sample here was CD4+ or CD8+ T cells sorted from blood, taken in a trial of the OX40 agonist ivuxolimab. The receptors come from an adult with an advanced solid tumor such as melanoma, head and neck, liver or kidney cancer.

The V and J genes are TRBV27 and TRBJ1-1; D is ambiguous. CDR3 size: 12 residues. The V and J ends lost 4 bases and 1 base respectively, with 4 bases between them. CDR1 and CDR2 from the germline V gene are MNHEY and SMNVEV (reference sequence). This CDR3 is CASSSGNTEAFF. CDR3 sequence (DNA): TGTGCCAGCAGTTCAGGGAACACTGAAGCTTTCTTT.

The chain is built from TRBV5-1 and TRBJ2-2; no reliable D call. Germline lookup yields CDR1 SGHRS and CDR2 YFSETQ. Trimming removed 0 bases from V and 3 bases from J, with 6 bases in between. The CDR3 extends over 14 amino acids. For the CDR3, the DNA is TGCGCCAGCAGCTTGGAGTCGGACACCGGGGAGCTGTTTTTT. Its translation: CASSLESDTGELFF.

The V call is TRBV15, the J call TRBJ2-1; tentative D call: TRBD1 (6 bases). The germline CDR1 and CDR2 sequences are LNHNV and YYDKDF (reference sequence). The length of the CDR3 is 14 residues. V was pared by 0 bases and J by 9 bases, with 12 bases between. CDR3 residues: CATSRDARTAEQFF. The CDR3 DNA reads as TGTGCCACCAGCAGAGATGCCCGGACAGCTGAGCAGTTCTTC.

The rearrangement links TRBV9 to TRBJ2-1; D is ambiguous. The germline V gene encodes CDR1 SGDLS and CDR2 YYNGEE. The CDR3 loop spans 15 amino acids. Deletions cut 4 bases from V and 0 bases from J, with 11 bases between. CDR3 amino acids: CASSPRFSSYNEQFF. CDR3 nucleotide sequence: TGTGCCAGCAGCCCACGTTTTAGCTCCTACAATGAGCAGTTCTTC. Complete variable domain (other parts from reference TRBV9 and TRBJ2-1): DSGVTQTPKHLITATGQRVTLRCSPRSGDLSVYWYQQSLDQGLQFLIQYYNGEERAKGNILERFSAQQFPDLHSELNLSSLELGDSALYFCASSPRFSSYNEQFFGPGTRLTVL.

V is TRBV5-1 and J is TRBJ2-6; D is unresolved. V was clipped by 0 bases and J by 2 bases, with 12 bases between them. The CDR3 is 17 amino acids. Germline CDR1 reads SGHRS; CDR2 reads YFSETQ. CDR3 in amino acids: CASSLVLRPPGANVLTF. CDR3 DNA: TGCGCCAGCAGCTTGGTTCTCCGGCCCCCTGGGGCCAACGTCCTGACTTTC.

This clone has only a few counts. The chain combines TRBV7-2 with TRBJ2-5; unclear D gene. In germline, CDR1 is SGHTA, CDR2 FQGNSA. Deletions cut 2 bases from V and 4 bases from J, with 11 bases between. This CDR3 comprises 14 residues. The CDR3 nucleotides are TGTGCCAGCAGCTTATCAAGGGCATCAGAGACCCAGTACTTC. The encoded protein is CASSLSRASETQYF.

The V call is TRBV29-1, the J call TRBJ1-1, with D perhaps TRBD1 (6 bases). From germline, CDR1 is SQVTM and CDR2 ANQGSEA. Trimming removed 6 bases from V and 8 bases from J, with 16 bases in between. The CDR3 is 12 amino acids. DNA for the CDR3: TGCAGCGTCGCCCAGGGGAGGGCAGAAGCTTTCTTT. It translates to CSVAQGRAEAFF.

This sequence joins TRBV29-1 and TRBJ2-7, with TRBD1 as a possible D gene (6 bases). The CDR3 totals 14 residues. Germline CDR1 is SQVTM and CDR2 is ANQGSEA. Trimming removed 5 bases at V and 2 bases at J, with 16 bases between. In DNA, the CDR3 is TGCAGCGTTAGAGGGGACAAAAAAACCTACGAGCAGTACTTC. Translation: CSVRGDKKTYEQYF.

This clone came up a few times. This chain connects TRBV6-1 to TRBJ2-3; possible D gene TRBD2, 5 bases. CDR3 length equals 14 residues. Trimming took 5 bases from V and 6 from J, leaving 15 bases between them. CDR1 and CDR2 from the germline V gene are MNHNS and SASEGT. This chain's CDR3 is CASSLRLREDTQYF. The CDR3 DNA is TGTGCCAGCAGTTTGCGACTGAGGGAGGATACGCAGTATTTT.

V usage is TRBV4-1 and J usage is TRBJ2-7; TRBD2 matches 7 bases. The junction had 8 bases not matched to a gene; V was cut back by 0 bases and J by 3 bases. CDR1 is MGHRA and CDR2 is YSYEKL in the germline V gene. The CDR3 is 16 residues long. The CDR3 loop is CASSQERRTRYYEQYF. The CDR3 region has the DNA TGCGCCAGCAGCCAAGAACGGAGGACTAGATACTACGAGCAGTACTTC.

Worth noting for this clone: A much bigger clone sits one base away, suggesting this may be a read error. The CDR3 reads CASSKVGQGDEQYV. In nucleotides, the CDR3 is TGTGCCAGCAGCAAAGTAGGACAGGGAGATGAGCAGTACGTC. V is TRBV21-1 and J is TRBJ2-7; the table's D call, TRBD1, was not checked against the DNA. TRBV21-1 is deemed a pseudogene. CDR3 length equals 14 residues.

Of note for this clone: At one end, the junction sequence differs from germline, possibly due to a read error. The chain joins TRBV11-1 to TRBJ2-3; 11 bases map to TRBD2. Per the germline V gene, CDR1 is SGHAT and CDR2 is FQDESV (reference sequence). This CDR3 is built from 15 residues. The CDR3 region is CASSVAGGRGDTQYF. CDR3 sequence (DNA): TGTGCCAGCAGCGTAGCGGGGGGGCGAGGGGATACGCAGTATTTT.

This chain joins TRBV6-1 and TRBJ1-2; D is unresolved. Trimming cost V 2 bases and J 8 bases, with 9 bases left between them. The CDR3 has 12 amino acids. Germline V gene sequence: CDR1 MNHNS, CDR2 SASEGT. CDR3: CASSEMGKGYTF. The CDR3, as DNA: TGTGCCAGCAGTGAAATGGGGAAAGGCTACACCTTC.

This clone was detected only once. This chain uses TRBV7-9 with TRBJ2-7, with D perhaps being TRBD1 or TRBD2 (5 bases each). This CDR3 comprises 13 residues. The V end was cut by 4 bases, the J end by 7 bases, with 14 bases between. Germline CDR1 and CDR2: SEHNR and FQNEAQ (reference sequence). CDR3 sequence: CASSSTPWGEQYF. The CDR3 DNA is TGTGCCAGCAGCTCTACACCCTGGGGGGAGCAGTACTTC.

The chain links TRBV6-1 to TRBJ1-2; D not resolved. This CDR3 spans 12 amino acids. CDR1 is MNHNS and CDR2 is SASEGT in the germline V gene. Trimming stripped 1 base from V and 8 bases from J, with 8 bases between. CDR3: CASSEVKVGYTF. For the CDR3, the DNA is TGTGCCAGCAGTGAAGTCAAGGTCGGCTACACCTTC.

The chain recombines TRBV7-6 with TRBJ2-2; 11 positions agree with TRBD2. The CDR3 spans 16 residues. The germline V gene has CDR1 SGHVS and CDR2 FNYEAQ. The trim removed 5 bases at V and 6 bases at J, leaving 8 bases unmatched. CDR3 coding DNA: TGTGCCAGCAGCGTACCTAGCGGGGGGTTTTCCGGGGAGCTGTTTTTT. This codes for CASSVPSGGFSGELFF.

The chain carries TRBV10-3 and TRBJ1-2; D possibly corresponds to TRBD1 (6 bases). Germline V lookup: CDR1 ENHRY, CDR2 SYGVKD. This CDR3 region has 14 residues. V was trimmed by 5 bases and J by 6 bases, leaving 16 bases between them. Written as DNA, the CDR3 is TGTGCCATCAGTACTGACGGACAGTCCCATGGCTACACCTTC. This codes for CAISTDGQSHGYTF.

The J gene is TRBJ1-3, the V gene TRBV19; no clear D. The CDR3 length is 12 residues. Germline CDR1 and CDR2: LNHDA and SQIVND (reference sequence). V lost 10 bases, J lost 0 bases, and 7 bases lay in between. The CDR3 sequence: CATRSSGNTIYF. The DNA of the CDR3 is TGTGCCACCAGGAGCTCTGGAAACACCATATATTTT.

This sequence joins TRBV5-1 and TRBJ1-2; D not resolved. V was trimmed by 0 bases and J by 4 bases, leaving 10 bases between them. CDR1 and CDR2 (germline): SGHRS, YFSETQ. This CDR3 is built from 14 residues. CDR3: CASSLDSGVYGYTF. The DNA for the CDR3 is TGCGCCAGCAGCTTGGATTCTGGGGTCTATGGCTACACCTTC. Filled out from reference TRBV5-1 and TRBJ1-2, the complete variable domain reads KAGVTQTPRYLIKTRGQQVTLSCSPISGHRSVSWYQQTPGQGLQFLFEYFSETQRNKGNFPGRFSGRQFSNSRSEMNVSTLELGDSALYLCASSLDSGVYGYTFGSGTRLTVV.

The count of this clone is one. The V gene is TRBV5-1, the J gene TRBJ2-3, with 11 bases identical to TRBD2. CDR1 SGHRS and CDR2 YFSETQ come from the germline V gene. J lost 0 bases, V lost 4 bases, and 10 bases had no gene match. The CDR3 runs 18 residues. CDR3: CASSPRTSGPPSTDTQYF. The CDR3 DNA sequence: TGCGCCAGCAGCCCACGGACTAGCGGGCCTCCGAGCACAGATACGCAGTATTTT. The full variable domain, its missing parts supplied by reference TRBV5-1 and TRBJ2-3, is KAGVTQTPRYLIKTRGQQVTLSCSPISGHRSVSWYQQTPGQGLQFLFEYFSETQRNKGNFPGRFSGRQFSNSRSEMNVSTLELGDSALYLCASSPRTSGPPSTDTQYFGPGTRLTVL.

The chain couples TRBV11-2 to TRBJ1-4, with unresolved D. Germline V gene sequence: CDR1 SGHAT, CDR2 FQNNGV. The CDR3 length is 14 residues. V was trimmed by 5 bases and J by 5 bases, leaving 12 bases between them. CDR3 nucleotides: TGTGCCAGCAGCCCTGGTAACGGGAATGAAAAACTGTTTTTT. Translation: CASSPGNGNEKLFF.

As DNA, the CDR3 is TGTGCCAGCTCCCCCTCAGTCGCCGGGGGGGCAGATACGCAGTATTTT. Translated: CASSPSVAGGADTQYF. The V and J genes are TRBV18 and TRBJ2-3, with 8 bases aligning to TRBD2. Unmatched junction bases numbered 12, after V lost 6 bases and J lost 4 bases. The CDR3 is made up of 16 amino acids. Germline V gives CDR1 KGHSH, CDR2 LQKENI. The whole variable domain, remainder taken from reference TRBV18 and TRBJ2-3, is NAGVMQNPRHLVRRRGQEARLRCSPMKGHSHVYWYRQLPEEGLKFMVYLQKENIIDESGMPKERFSAEFPKEGPSILRIQQVVRGDSAAYFCASSPSVAGGADTQYFGPGTRLTVL.

V is TRBV10-3 and J is TRBJ2-3; D may be TRBD1 (6 bases). Germline V gene sequence: CDR1 ENHRY, CDR2 SYGVKD. Trimming removed 7 bases from V and 5 bases from J, with 13 bases in between. The CDR3 totals 13 residues. CDR3 nucleotides: TGTGCCATCAAATTATCAGGGGAAGATACGCAGTATTTT. This codes for CAIKLSGEDTQYF.

The chain has TRBV29-1 and TRBJ1-1; 7 nucleotides match TRBD1. The CDR3 spans 13 residues. Germline CDR1 reads SQVTM; CDR2 reads ANQGSEA. J gave up 5 bases and V 5 bases, and 8 bases lay outside the gene matches. The CDR3 sequence is CSVIAGGRTEAFF. CDR3 bases: TGCAGCGTTATTGCAGGGGGTCGGACTGAAGCTTTCTTT.

The rearrangement joins TRBV5-8 to TRBJ1-1; D is undetermined. Germline V gives CDR1 SGHTS, CDR2 YDEGEE. The ends were cut back, 4 bases at V and 0 bases at J, with 13 bases in the middle. The CDR3 has 15 residues. Written as DNA, the CDR3 is TGTGCCAGCAGCCGGCCGACAAGCCTGAACACTGAAGCTTTCTTT. The encoded protein is CASSRPTSLNTEAFF.

The V call is TRBV2, the J call TRBJ2-7; 9 positions agree with TRBD1. The CDR3 totals 14 residues. V trimming: 6 bases; J trimming: 1 base; junction bases outside the gene matches: 4. CDR1 is SNHLY and CDR2 is FYNNEI in the germline V gene. CDR3 nucleotide sequence: TGTGCCAGCAGCGGGACAGGGATTTCCTACGAGCAGTACTTC. Translation gives CASSGTGISYEQYF.

V usage is TRBV2 and J usage is TRBJ1-6, with 8 bases identical to TRBD1. Germline assignment: CDR1 SNHLY and CDR2 FYNNEI. This CDR3 contains 14 residues. Trimming at V came to 6 bases and at J to 10 bases, leaving 8 bases not matched to a gene. The CDR3 loop is CASSPGQVSSPLHF. CDR3 nucleotide sequence: TGTGCCAGCAGCCCGGGACAGGTCAGCTCACCCCTCCACTTT.

V usage is TRBV6-5 and J usage is TRBJ2-7; D unresolved. In germline, CDR1 is MNHEY, CDR2 SVGAGI. CDR3 length: 13 amino acids. With 5 bases removed from V and 5 bases from J, the gap between germline ends came to 13 bases. CDR3 nucleotides: TGTGCCAGCAGTACAACCCAGGCCCACGAGCAGTACTTC. This sequence encodes CASSTTQAHEQYF.

V is TRBV6-1 and J is TRBJ1-1; tentative D call: TRBD1 (5 bases). The germline CDR1 and CDR2 sequences are MNHNS and SASEGT. V was pared by 3 bases and J by 0 bases, with 11 bases between. CDR3 length: 15 residues. The chain's CDR3 is CASSDRGTLNTEAFF. The CDR3 DNA reads as TGTGCCAGCAGTGATCGGGGGACTCTGAACACTGAAGCTTTCTTT.

This chain connects TRBV28 to TRBJ1-6; D unclear. V was pared by 3 bases and J by 12 bases, with 9 bases between. The CDR3 is 12 residues long. Germline CDR1 is MDHEN and CDR2 is SYDVKM. The CDR3 reads CASSFKQQPLHF. The CDR3, as DNA: TGTGCCAGCAGTTTCAAACAGCAACCCCTCCACTTT.